A selection of T cell receptor beta chains follows, all from one sample in a study of blood T cell repertoires in COVID-19. TCRdb's copy holds only in-frame clones and misses some; the assay was immunoSEQ multiplex PCR. The sample has roughly 410,000 clones; roughly 90% are singletons. The sequenced sample was peripheral blood. The origin of the receptors is a man aged 35-49 years with acute or convalescent COVID-19. Each CDR3 is given with its conserved first and last residue. Each record gives: D gene, V gene, CDR3 length, clone size, J gene, CDR3 DNA, CDR3 protein. D genes are given only for firm matches. Clone size appears in some rows only: once, few, many, or a class for an expanded clone.

NA	TRBV6-6	15	NA	TRBJ2-5	TGTGCCAGCAGTAACCCCCGGTGGGCGTTCGAGACCCAGTACTTC	CASSNPRWAFETQYF
NA	TRBV9	15	NA	TRBJ2-5	TGTGCCAGCAGCGTACGGGGTGATGGCATTGAGACCCAGTACTTC	CASSVRGDGIETQYF
TRBD1	TRBV2	13	NA	TRBJ2-5	TGTGCCAGCCAAGGGGACAGCAAAGAGACCCAGTACTTC	CASQGDSKETQYF
NA	TRBV7-3	12	NA	TRBJ1-6	TGTGCCAGCAGGGGTGCGGCGCCTTCCCTCCACTTT	CASRGAAPSLHF
TRBD1	TRBV30	12	NA	TRBJ1-2	TGTGCCTGGAGTGGGACAGGCCGGGGCTACACCTTC	CAWSGTGRGYTF
TRBD2	TRBV7-3	15	NA	TRBJ2-7	TGTGCCAGCAGCTTCGGACTAGTGGGGAACTACGAGCAGTACTTC	CASSFGLVGNYEQYF
TRBD1	TRBV18	16	NA	TRBJ2-7	TGTGCCAGCGCGATCTCCCCGGGACAGGGACTCTACGAGCAGTACTTC	CASAISPGQGLYEQYF
NA	TRBV15	14	NA	TRBJ1-5	TGTGCCACCAGCAGAGAACGGGGGGATCAGCCCCAGCATTTT	CATSRERGDQPQHF
TRBD1	TRBV6-6	13	once	TRBJ1-6	TGTGCCAGCAGACCGGACAGGGCCTCACCCCTCCACTTT	CASRPDRASPLHF
TRBD1	TRBV28	16	NA	TRBJ1-5	TGTGCCAGCAGTCGGGGGTACGGACAGGGTGCTGAGCCCCAGCATTTT	CASSRGYGQGAEPQHF
NA	TRBV9	15	NA	TRBJ2-1	TGTGCCAGCAGCGCCCCCGTCGGGTCCTACAATGAGCAGTTCTTC	CASSAPVGSYNEQFF
NA	TRBV12-1	20	NA	TRBJ1-3	TGTGCCAGCAGCTTTGGTACCCGGCAGGGGCCCTCTTGTCGTGGAAACACCATATATTTT	CASSFGTRQGPSCRGNTIYF
TRBD1	TRBV5-6	17	NA	TRBJ2-3	TGTGCCAGCAGCCCCAGTGGACAGGGGGCCCCGGAGGATACGCAGTATTTT	CASSPSGQGAPEDTQYF
NA	TRBV6-1	15	once	TRBJ1-1	TGTGCCAGCAGTGAGGCGGTGGGTCGGGGTGCGGGTGCTTTCTTT	CASSEAVGRGAGAFF
NA	TRBV4-3	13	NA	TRBJ2-3	TGCGCCAGCAGCCAAGGGGGCCCAGATACGCAGTATTTT	CASSQGGPDTQYF
NA	TRBV5-8	17	NA	TRBJ2-3	TGTGCCAGCAGCACAAAATGGGGCAGCGTTAGTACAGATACGCAGTATTTT	CASSTKWGSVSTDTQYF
NA	TRBV11-2	15	few	TRBJ1-1	TGTGCCAGCAGCCCCAGGTCAGCCACCAACACTGAAGCTTTCTTT	CASSPRSATNTEAFF
NA	TRBV30	16	NA	TRBJ2-6	TGTGCCTGGAGTGTTAGGGGAAACACTGGGGCCAACGTCCTGACTTTC	CAWSVRGNTGANVLTF
TRBD1	TRBV5-1	13	NA	TRBJ1-4	TGCGCCAGCAGAGCGGGACAGGGAGAAAAACTGTTTTTT	CASRAGQGEKLFF
TRBD1	TRBV9	14	NA	TRBJ2-2	TGTGCCAGCAGCGTTGACAGGGCCACCGGGGAGCTGTTTTTT	CASSVDRATGELFF
NA	TRBV30	15	NA	TRBJ2-2	TGTGCCTGGAGTAGGGGATTGGGGTACACCGGGGAGCTGTTTTTT	CAWSRGLGYTGELFF
TRBD1	TRBV14	15	NA	TRBJ1-1	TGTGCCAGCAGGATACCAGGGGGTCTAGTTACTGAAGCTTTCTTT	CASRIPGGLVTEAFF
NA	TRBV18	15	NA	TRBJ2-7	TGTGCCAGCTCACCAGGTGGAGACGGTTCCTACGAGCAGTACTTC	CASSPGGDGSYEQYF
NA	TRBV5-1	13	NA	TRBJ1-2	TGCGCCACCCATCCGGAAGGGGGCTATGGCTACACCTTC	CATHPEGGYGYTF
TRBD1	TRBV7-2	15	NA	TRBJ1-2	TGTGCCAGCAGCTCAATGGCCAGGGGGCTAGAAGGCTACACCTTC	CASSSMARGLEGYTF
TRBD2	TRBV7-6	14	NA	TRBJ2-7	TGTGCCAGCAGCTTAGGGCTAGCGGGGTACGAGCAGTACTTC	CASSLGLAGYEQYF
NA	TRBV5-1	15	NA	TRBJ1-3	TGCGCCAGCAGCTTGAACCCCACAGAGGGAAACACCATATATTTT	CASSLNPTEGNTIYF
TRBD1	TRBV5-1	13	NA	TRBJ1-2	TGCGCCAGCAGCTTAGATCAGGACAGGGGCTACACCTTC	CASSLDQDRGYTF
NA	TRBV25-1	14	NA	TRBJ2-2	TGTGCCAGCACGGTTCGAGTGAGCACCGGGGAGCTGTTTTTT	CASTVRVSTGELFF
TRBD2	TRBV27	14	NA	TRBJ2-7	TGTGCCAGCAGCGTGGGACTAGCGGGCTACGAGCAGTACTTC	CASSVGLAGYEQYF
NA	TRBV15	13	NA	TRBJ2-7	TGTGCCACCAGCAGGGGGCTATCCTACGAGCAGTACTTC	CATSRGLSYEQYF
TRBD1	TRBV9	15	few	TRBJ1-1	TGTGCCAGCAGCGTAGGAACAGGGGGCTGGACTGAAGCTTTCTTT	CASSVGTGGWTEAFF
NA	TRBV2	13	NA	TRBJ1-2	TGTGCCAGCAGTGAGCCAAGGGAGCGTGGCTACACCTTC	CASSEPRERGYTF
NA	TRBV20-1	12	NA	TRBJ2-2	TGCAGTGCTAGTAGCATTGCTGGGGAGCTGTTTTTT	CSASSIAGELFF
TRBD2	TRBV6-5	14	NA	TRBJ2-7	TGTGCCACCTCCCCCCTAGCGGGAGGGAACGAGCAGTACTTC	CATSPLAGGNEQYF
NA	TRBV15	13	NA	TRBJ2-7	TGTGCCACCAGCAGAGATCAGGGTTACGAGCAGTACTTC	CATSRDQGYEQYF
TRBD2	TRBV27	13	once	TRBJ2-7	TGTGCCAGCCGACTAGCGGGGCCGTACGAGCAGTACTTC	CASRLAGPYEQYF
NA	TRBV6-5	15	NA	TRBJ1-5	TGTGCCAGCAGCCACGACCCCGGGAGCAATCAGCCCCAGCATTTT	CASSHDPGSNQPQHF
NA	TRBV3-1/TRBV3-2	16	once	TRBJ2-1	TGTGCCAGCACTCTAATTTTTGGGGGGACGGGGAATGAGCAGTTCTTC	CASTLIFGGTGNEQFF
TRBD1	TRBV29-1	15	NA	TRBJ2-1	TGCAGCGTTGAAGGGCCGAGACAGGGCAAGAATGAGCAGTTCTTC	CSVEGPRQGKNEQFF
TRBD1	TRBV4-2	15	NA	TRBJ1-1	TGTGCCAGCAGCCAAAGACAGGGGGAGAACACTGAAGCTTTCTTT	CASSQRQGENTEAFF
NA	TRBV7-9	17	once	TRBJ2-7	TGTGCCAGCAGCTTAGATTGGCAAGGGGTGAGCTCCTACGAGCAGTACTTC	CASSLDWQGVSSYEQYF
NA	TRBV3-1/TRBV3-2	17	NA	TRBJ1-3	TGTGCCAGCAGCCAAGATTTAGCCAGTGTACCCGGAAACACCATATATTTT	CASSQDLASVPGNTIYF
TRBD2	TRBV6-2/TRBV6-3	15	NA	TRBJ2-7	TGTGCCAGCAGTTACGGAGCGGGAGTTGGTTACGAGCAGTACTTC	CASSYGAGVGYEQYF
NA	TRBV29-1	11	once	TRBJ1-1	TGCAGCGTTGAAACTAACACTGAAGCTTTCTTT	CSVETNTEAFF
TRBD2	TRBV6-5	14	NA	TRBJ2-3	TGTGCCTCGGGTGCGGGGGGCCCGATGGATACGCAGTATTTT	CASGAGGPMDTQYF
NA	TRBV5-8	17	NA	TRBJ1-6	TGTGCCAGCAGCTTCCTAACAGGGAGCTCCTATAATTCACCCCTCCACTTT	CASSFLTGSSYNSPLHF
TRBD1	TRBV30	12	NA	TRBJ1-2	TGTGCCTGGAGCCTTGGGACAGGGGGCTACACCTTC	CAWSLGTGGYTF
TRBD1	TRBV28	16	NA	TRBJ2-7	TGTGCCAGCAGCCCGCTAAGGGACAGTCATACCTACGAGCAGTACTTC	CASSPLRDSHTYEQYF
TRBD1	TRBV29-1	18	NA	TRBJ1-2	TGCAGGGCCCCCACTCCTACCGGGACAGGGCCTTGCTTTTATGGCTACACCTTC	CRAPTPTGTGPCFYGYTF
TRBD1	TRBV3-1/TRBV3-2	17	NA	TRBJ1-5	TGTGCCAGCAGCCATGAAGCCGGGACAGGGGGAAGTCAGCCCCAGCATTTT	CASSHEAGTGGSQPQHF
NA	TRBV27	15	NA	TRBJ1-2	TGTGCCAGCAGCTACAGGGTGGGGATACTTTATGGCTACACCTTC	CASSYRVGILYGYTF
TRBD1	TRBV10-2	15	NA	TRBJ2-1	TGCGCCAGCAGTGTGACGGGACAGGGATACAATGAGCAGTTCTTC	CASSVTGQGYNEQFF
NA	TRBV5-4	17	NA	TRBJ1-3	TGTGCCAGCAGCGTGACAGGAACTTGGACCTCTGGAAACACCATATATTTT	CASSVTGTWTSGNTIYF
TRBD1	TRBV4-1	16	NA	TRBJ1-4	TGCGCCAGCAGCAAGGGACAGGGGGCAACTAATGAAAAACTGTTTTTT	CASSKGQGATNEKLFF